This TCR beta chain was captured in a study of T cell repertoires in cytomegalovirus infection. Turning to the study itself: Carrying CMV and the relevant HLA type showed in public TCR beta signatures.

TCRdb re-called the reads with MiXCR, one entry per CDR3 protein. The data contain some 920,000 distinct CDR3 sequences, 31% of them singletons. In regard to this clonotype: The antigen is unknown.

The V and J ends lost 2 bases and 5 bases, in that order; junction bases with no gene match: 3. The CDR3 consists of 16 residues. CDR1 and CDR2 from the germline V gene are MNHEY and SVGAGI. Findings and caveats of the study: Clonotypes of TCR beta that were HLA-C-restricted and CMV-specific dominated the ex vivo response.

The chain joins TRBV6-5 to TRBJ2-2, with 12 bases aligning to TRBD2. The sequence derives from a human donor in good health (CMV status not recorded). Some clones in this sample may be carry-over from other donors' samples. This specimen was cultured CD8+ T cells from PBMCs, taken from culture after CMV antigen stimulation. The DNA of the CDR3 is TGTGCCAGCAGTTACCCCGGGACTAGCGGGACCGGGGAGCTGTTTTTT. This sequence encodes CASSYPGTSGTGELFF.